This T cell receptor beta chain comes out of a study of tumor-infiltrating lymphocytes in primary liver carcinoma. Unsorted bulk tissue (roughly 17-33 mg) underwent RNA and DNA co-extraction. The germline V gene has CDR1 MNHEY and CDR2 SVGAGI. There are 15 residues in the CDR3. This clonotype was observed a few times. This may come from a read error, since a much larger clone is one base off. Starting material of 500 to 600 ng total RNA yielded TCR beta cDNA via a constant-region primer. Modified slightly, ARM-PCR produced TCR beta libraries over three nested multiplex PCR rounds. Researchers ran the first two PCR rounds for roughly 11 cycles each with TRBV1-TRBV30 forward primers and a C-beta reverse primer. TCRdb re-derived calls from the multiplex PCR reads in MiXCR, one entry per CDR3 protein. The table shows tens of thousands of distinct CDR3 sequences, with 70% to 80% occurring only once.

The specimen was liver tumor tissue from sampling region 3. Subset indicated: tumor region T3, left-lateral pole. The chain has TRBV6-5 and TRBJ2-1; TRBD1 agrees at 9 bases. This TCR was sampled from a man aged 40-50 years with primary liver carcinoma and hepatitis B virus infection. CDR3 in amino acids: CTSCTGGGMGGEQFF. The CDR3 DNA follows: TGTACCAGCTGTACAGGGGGCGGGATGGGTGGGGAGCAGTTCTTC.